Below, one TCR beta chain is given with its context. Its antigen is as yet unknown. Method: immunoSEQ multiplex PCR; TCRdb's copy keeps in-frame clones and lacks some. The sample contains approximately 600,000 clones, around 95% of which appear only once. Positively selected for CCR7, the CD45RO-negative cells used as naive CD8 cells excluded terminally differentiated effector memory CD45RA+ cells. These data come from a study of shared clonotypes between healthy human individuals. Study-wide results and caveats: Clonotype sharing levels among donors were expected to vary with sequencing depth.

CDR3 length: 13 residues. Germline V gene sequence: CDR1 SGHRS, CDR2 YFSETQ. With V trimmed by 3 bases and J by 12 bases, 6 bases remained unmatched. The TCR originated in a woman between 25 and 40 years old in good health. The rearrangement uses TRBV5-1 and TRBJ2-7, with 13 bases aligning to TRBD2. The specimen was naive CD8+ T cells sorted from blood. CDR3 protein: CASSSGLAGDRYF. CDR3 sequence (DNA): TGCGCCAGCAGCTCAGGACTAGCGGGAGACAGGTACTTC.